Shown below are 24 T cell receptor beta chains from a single sample sequenced in a study of cytomegalovirus exposure and HLA in healthy donors (dated by TCRdb to the late 2010s). The library was generated by the immunoSEQ multiplex PCR assay. A mixture of 60 forward primers for TCR Vbeta segments and 13 reverse primers for TCR Jbeta segments was used in the multiplex PCR. In TCRdb, the immuneACCESS table is reduced to in-frame sequences with V and J assigned. These tables do not hold every clone; where another copy was compared, an unresolved V gene accounts for under half, and the others remain unexplained. The sample table holds around 190,000 clones, of which 86% were seen once. Of the sample, around 0.3% falls within the top ten clones. What was sequenced was PBMCs. The source is a woman aged 25 to 39 in good health and CMV-seronegative.

In this sample, this clone turned up once. The rearrangement joins TRBV2 to TRBJ2-1; 9 positions match TRBD1. This CDR3 has 15 amino acids. Germline CDR1 and CDR2: SNHLY and FYNNEI. Losses at the gene ends were 4 bases for V and 7 bases for J; bases not matched to a gene: 8. The CDR3 DNA is TGTGCCAGCAGTGTGGGACAGGGCTGGGAGAATGAGCAGTTCTTC. Amino acids: CASSVGQGWENEQFF.

The V gene is TRBV19, the J gene TRBJ2-5; 9 positions match TRBD1. The germline V gene has CDR1 LNHDA and CDR2 SQIVND (reference sequence). Trimming removed 4 bases from V and 5 bases from J; junction bases left unmatched: 5. This CDR3 comprises 14 residues. This CDR3 is CASSKTGGVETQYF. The CDR3, as DNA: TGTGCCAGTAGTAAGACAGGGGGAGTGGAGACCCAGTACTTC.

The sample holds one count of this clone. The J gene is TRBJ1-1, the V gene TRBV5-6; the match to TRBD1 covers 9 bases. Germline V gene lookup returns CDR1 SGHDT and CDR2 YYEEEE. With 4 bases clipped from V and 4 bases from J, the junction kept 5 bases outside the gene matches. The CDR3 sequence is 14 residues long. The CDR3 protein is CASSGGTGPTEAFF. The CDR3 nucleotides read TGTGCCAGCAGCGGAGGGACAGGGCCCACTGAAGCTTTCTTT.

The chain links TRBV9 to TRBJ2-1; D not resolved. Germline V gives CDR1 SGDLS, CDR2 YYNGEE. This CDR3 has 12 amino acids. V was shortened by 6 bases and J by 7 bases, with 11 bases between the two germline ends. The CDR3, as DNA: TGTGCCAGCAAAGGAGCGACGAATGAGCAGTTCTTC. It is translated as CASKGATNEQFF.

J is TRBJ2-5 and V is TRBV5-6, with D possibly matching TRBD1 (6 bases). V was shortened by 2 bases and J by 5 bases, with 16 bases between the two germline ends. In germline, CDR1 is SGHDT, CDR2 YYEEEE. This CDR3 has 15 residues. The CDR3, as DNA: TGTGCCAGCAGCTTCAGCAGGGGTTTCTGGGAGACCCAGTACTTC. Residues: CASSFSRGFWETQYF.

The chain has TRBV28 and TRBJ2-1, with 8 nucleotides matching TRBD2. There are 16 residues in the CDR3. CDR1 and CDR2 (germline): MDHEN, SYDVKM. With V trimmed by 5 bases and J by 3 bases, 9 bases remained unmatched. CDR3 in DNA: TGTGCCAGCAGTGTAAGCGGGAGTGGAAACTACAATGAGCAGTTCTTC. Amino acid sequence: CASSVSGSGNYNEQFF.

The chain links TRBV18 to TRBJ2-7, with D perhaps TRBD2 (5 bases). The germline CDR1 and CDR2 sequences are KGHSH and LQKENI. The CDR3 extends over 14 amino acids. Trimming shortened V by 3 bases and J by 2 bases, and 11 bases separated the two germline ends. The CDR3 DNA is TGTGCCAGCTCACCGCCGGACGGGACCTACGAGCAGTACTTC. Translated: CASSPPDGTYEQYF.

This clone was detected only once. The rearrangement joins TRBV15 to TRBJ2-1, with 8 bases fitting TRBD2. From germline, CDR1 is LNHNV and CDR2 YYDKDF (reference sequence). V was pared by 6 bases and J by 4 bases, with 5 bases of the junction left unmatched. CDR3 length: 14 amino acids. CDR3 bases: TGTGCCACCAGAAGGGCGGGGGGTTACAATGAGCAGTTCTTC. This sequence encodes CATRRAGGYNEQFF.

This chain links TRBV4-1 with TRBJ2-2; 7 bases are shared with TRBD1. Germline CDR1 MGHRA, CDR2 YSYEKL. Germline trimming cut 4 bases from V and 5 bases from J; bases unmatched to any gene: 16. The CDR3 has 18 amino acids. The CDR3: CASSRKPPGTDSTGELFF. In DNA, the CDR3 is TGCGCCAGCAGCCGCAAGCCCCCCGGGACAGACAGTACCGGGGAGCTGTTTTTT.

This clone was seen a single time. This chain connects TRBV9 to TRBJ2-1; D might be TRBD2 (5 bases). There are 15 residues in the CDR3. Trimming shortened V by 1 base and J by 3 bases, and 11 bases separated the two germline ends. From germline, CDR1 is SGDLS and CDR2 YYNGEE. The CDR3 region has the DNA TGTGCCAGCAGCGTATCGGCTGAGGGCTACAATGAGCAGTTCTTC. Translation: CASSVSAEGYNEQFF.

The chain joins TRBV9 to TRBJ2-1; TRBD2 matches at 9 bases. Looked up from germline, CDR1 is SGDLS and CDR2 is YYNGEE. The CDR3 spans 16 residues. Trimming cost V 3 bases and J 4 bases; bases outside gene matches: 8. This CDR3 reads CASSGVSGSFYNEQFF. The CDR3 DNA follows: TGTGCCAGCAGCGGAGTTAGCGGGAGCTTTTACAATGAGCAGTTCTTC.

This clone was detected only once. V is TRBV13 and J is TRBJ2-5; the match to TRBD1 covers 7 bases. This CDR3 spans 15 amino acids. Germline CDR1 PRHDT, CDR2 FYEKMQ (reference sequence). The V segment lost 1 base and the J segment 4 bases; nucleotides outside the gene matches: 6. The CDR3 is CASSLARDRGETQYF. The CDR3 nucleotides read TGTGCCAGCAGCTTAGCCCGGGACAGAGGAGAGACCCAGTACTTC.

The chain links TRBV7-9 to TRBJ2-1; 11 nucleotides align to TRBD2. The CDR3 consists of 17 residues. Trimming removed 3 bases from V and 10 bases from J; junction bases left unmatched: 14. CDR1 and CDR2 from the germline V gene are SEHNR and FQNEAQ (reference sequence). The CDR3 bases are TGTGCCAGCAGCTTCGACACTAGCGGGGGCCGGCCACGGGAGCAGTTCTTC. Its protein product is CASSFDTSGGRPREQFF.

J is TRBJ1-1 and V is TRBV5-6; D remains ambiguous. This CDR3 comprises 13 residues. Germline assignment: CDR1 SGHDT and CDR2 YYEEEE. Trimming pared 4 bases from V and 7 bases from J, leaving 14 bases between. The chain's CDR3 is CASSPWTGSEAFF. CDR3 in DNA: TGTGCCAGCAGCCCGTGGACGGGGAGTGAAGCTTTCTTT. Variable domain in full (rest from reference TRBV5-6 and TRBJ1-1): DAGVTQSPTHLIKTRGQQVTLRCSPKSGHDTVSWYQQALGQGPQFIFQYYEEEERQRGNFPDRFSGHQFPNYSSELNVNALLLGDSALYLCASSPWTGSEAFFGQGTRLTVV.

V is TRBV7-8 and J is TRBJ1-3; 9 positions match TRBD1. Unmatched junction bases numbered 9, after V lost 2 bases and J lost 1 base. The CDR3 sequence is 18 residues long. Germline V gene lookup returns CDR1 SGHVS and CDR2 FQNEAQ. The CDR3 spells CASSLRASGQGSGNTIYF. The CDR3 nucleotides are TGTGCCAGCAGCTTAAGAGCATCGGGACAGGGATCTGGAAACACCATATATTTT.

This sequence joins TRBV15 and TRBJ2-3, with 7 bases aligning to TRBD1. The CDR3 totals 18 residues. Trimming took 0 bases from V and 1 from J; bases not matched to a gene: 10. From germline, CDR1 is LNHNV and CDR2 YYDKDF (reference sequence). The CDR3 protein is CATSRDRDSLDGTDTQYF. Written as DNA, the CDR3 is TGTGCCACCAGCAGAGATCGGGACAGCCTAGATGGCACAGATACGCAGTATTTT.

The chain uses TRBV2 and TRBJ1-1; D remains ambiguous. The CDR3 runs 15 residues. V dropped 4 bases and J dropped 2 bases, with 14 bases sitting between them. Germline CDR1 SNHLY, CDR2 FYNNEI. The CDR3 here is CASSGRTFPNTEAFF. The CDR3 coding sequence is TGTGCCAGCAGTGGCAGGACTTTTCCTAACACTGAAGCTTTCTTT.

This clone turned up a few times. The chain is built from TRBV28 and TRBJ2-7; D is possibly TRBD2 (6 bases). The CDR3 runs 14 residues. Deletions cut 2 bases from V and 12 bases from J, with 20 bases between. Germline-derived CDR1 and CDR2 are MDHEN and SYDVKM. This CDR3 is CASSLQAGTFFLYF. The CDR3 DNA sequence: TGTGCCAGCAGTTTACAGGCTGGGACTTTTTTTCTGTACTTC.

The rearrangement uses TRBV19 and TRBJ2-5; a possible D gene is TRBD2 (5 bases). This CDR3 has 13 amino acids. V was shortened by 5 bases and J by 1 base, with 8 bases between the two germline ends. Germline-derived CDR1 and CDR2 are LNHDA and SQIVND (reference sequence). CDR3 coding DNA: TGTGCCAGTAGTGGAGGCAGCCAAGAGACCCAGTACTTC. It is translated as CASSGGSQETQYF.

The chain has TRBV2 and TRBJ2-7; tentative D call: TRBD2 (6 bases). The CDR3 extends over 15 amino acids. CDR1 is SNHLY, CDR2 FYNNEI, per germline. The V and J ends lost 2 bases and 2 bases respectively, with 13 bases between them. The CDR3 region is CASSEYSGDPYEQYF. The CDR3 nucleotides read TGTGCCAGCAGTGAATATTCGGGGGACCCCTACGAGCAGTACTTC.

V is TRBV6-1 and J is TRBJ2-5; D gene uncertain. The J call is in doubt because the DNA end fits TRBJ2-7 better. The CDR3 is 11 residues long. Germline CDR1 MNHNS, CDR2 SASEGT. The CDR3 sequence is CASSAAFEQYF. In DNA, the CDR3 is TGTGCCAGCAGTGCAGCGTTCGAGCAGTACTTC.

This clone was recorded a few times. Sequence at one end of the junction differs from germline and may be a read error. The chain links TRBV7-7 to TRBJ1-1, with 8 bases matching TRBD1. The CDR3 extends over 14 amino acids. Germline-derived CDR1 and CDR2 are SSHAT and FNYEAQ (reference sequence). The CDR3 protein is CASSYPGQAFYAFF. In DNA, the CDR3 is TGTGCTAGCAGCTACCCGGGACAGGCCTTTTATGCTTTCTTT.

The chain uses TRBV10-3 and TRBJ2-3; TRBD2 matches at 14 bases. The CDR3 extends over 17 amino acids. CDR1 ENHRY and CDR2 SYGVKD come from the germline V gene. Unmatched junction bases numbered 11, after V lost 8 bases and J lost 4 bases. CDR3 in amino acids: CAIAGTSGSWGADTQYF. The CDR3 nucleotides are TGTGCCATCGCCGGGACTAGCGGGAGTTGGGGAGCAGATACGCAGTATTTT.

This rearrangement joins TRBV7-9 to TRBJ2-3; D might be TRBD1 (8 bases). The germline V and J ends were trimmed by 5 bases and 3 bases, with 21 bases remaining between them. This CDR3 has 17 residues. Germline-derived CDR1 and CDR2 are SEHNR and FQNEAQ (reference sequence). The CDR3 nucleotides are TGTGCCAGCAGCCCGCTCCAGGGGGCGGGGGTTACAGATACGCAGTATTTT. Protein product: CASSPLQGAGVTDTQYF.